These T cell receptor beta chains were read from a single sample in a study of molecular identifiers for immune sequencing clone quantification. From the PCR reads, TCRdb called clonotypes with MiXCR, one entry per CDR3 protein. The sample lists about 300,000 distinct CDR3 sequences, about a fifth occurring once. Sample: naive CD8+ T cells from blood, with Jurkat cell RNA spiked in. The receptors were sampled from a human donor in good health. Some libraries in this study had Jurkat cell RNA spiked in. Each CDR3 is given without its conserved first and last residue. Fields, in order: V gene, J gene, CDR3 protein.

>TRBV7-9|TRBJ2-7
ASSPPTLVPEQY
>TRBV20-1|TRBJ2-7
SARSGGTYEQY
>TRBV2|TRBJ2-3
ASSARLAVSTDTQY
>TRBV28|TRBJ2-1
ASSLTRVAKQF
>TRBV28|TRBJ2-7
ASSLPRGYYEQY
>TRBV27|TRBJ2-4
ASSRGGEWAKNIQY
>TRBV7-2|TRBJ2-3
ASSLIAGSTDTQY
>TRBV5-4|TRBJ2-7
ASSLVDSYEQY
>TRBV13|TRBJ2-3
ASSLRQGIPDTQY
>TRBV3-1|TRBJ2-7
ASSPGQGATYEQY
>TRBV20-1|TRBJ2-1
SARGQGTYNEQF
>TRBV27|TRBJ2-1
ASSSRGPYNEQF
>TRBV7-9|TRBJ2-3
ASSLPGDTQY
>TRBV28|TRBJ1-5
ATSLGVGQPQH
>TRBV12-3/TRBV12-4|TRBJ1-3
ASSPKQGPFMDTIY
>TRBV9|TRBJ2-2
AGSTGTANTGELF
>TRBV28|TRBJ2-1
ASSSRRELYNEQF
>TRBV27|TRBJ1-1
ASSSALGAF
>TRBV5-5|TRBJ1-1
ASSFSFTEAF
>TRBV29-1|TRBJ2-1
SVPDNNEQF
>TRBV29-1|TRBJ2-4
SVEWASTGDIQY
>TRBV4-3|TRBJ1-2
ASSQGVGQALSFGYT
>TRBV3-1|TRBJ1-6
ASSAPGIPPLH
>TRBV7-2|TRBJ2-5
ASIYIRGGQETQY
>TRBV6-2/TRBV6-3|TRBJ1-1
ASSDPRDQLNTEAF
>TRBV29-1|TRBJ1-1
SVEDLKGLAWGAF
>TRBV7-9|TRBJ2-3
ASSLGQGTITDTQY
>TRBV6-2/TRBV6-3|TRBJ2-5
ASRRTGEETQY
>TRBV5-6|TRBJ1-1
ASSWGFGNTEAF
>TRBV4-1|TRBJ2-7
ASSQASAEFSYEQY
>TRBV19|TRBJ1-5
ASSFGGRGNQPQH
>TRBV7-6|TRBJ2-4
ASSHNPGTKNIQY
>TRBV15|TRBJ2-1
VTSRVGTLGPGYNEQF
>TRBV7-9|TRBJ2-7
ASSITYEQY
>TRBV28|TRBJ2-4
ASSFDSRNIQY
>TRBV6-2/TRBV6-3|TRBJ1-1
ASSYATGGKAF
>TRBV7-2|TRBJ1-1
ASSPALGRSTEAF
>TRBV6-5|TRBJ2-1
ASNRVGTYNEQF
>TRBV7-9|TRBJ2-7
ASSLNPSTGYEQY
>TRBV6-5|TRBJ1-5
ASSRGPLSNQPQH
>TRBV2|TRBJ2-6
ASKLGAGEEAGANVLT
>TRBV27|TRBJ1-5
ASSLHDGNQPQH
>TRBV10-3|TRBJ2-4
ASWTSGSLYIQY
>TRBV20-1|TRBJ2-7
SARPWTESSYEQY
>TRBV7-8|TRBJ2-3
ASSSSRAREDTQY
>TRBV2|TRBJ1-1
ASRRGNTEAF
>TRBV12-3/TRBV12-4|TRBJ2-3
ASSSPGVGATDTQY
>TRBV3-1|TRBJ1-1
ASSPATGYMNTEAF
>TRBV7-6|TRBJ2-5
ASSLSWPSGGTYQETQY
>TRBV6-2/TRBV6-3|TRBJ2-3
ASSNEGTDTQY